These T cell receptor beta chains were read from a single sample in a study of graft-versus-host responses after intestinal transplantation. The method was immunoSEQ multiplex PCR; TCRdb's version includes in-frame clones alone and lacks a portion of them. The table records 65,000 to 90,000 clones, 85% to 95% of them present only once. These receptors' targets are unknown. The material sequenced was unstimulated CD8+ T cells sorted from spleen or lymph node cells, taken before transplant. Receptors were obtained from a human donor who was the organ donor for an intestinal transplant. Both conserved end residues are part of each CDR3. A D gene is named only where the DNA matches it firmly. Clone size, where shown, is once, few, many, or a class for clones that have expanded.

.	TRBV27	.	TRBJ2-7	CASSLSGLTTFVF	TGTGCCAGCAGTTTATCGGGACTTACAACCTTCGTTTTC
once	TRBV27	TRBD1	TRBJ2-3	CASSMTGAEVGTDTQYF	TGTGCCAGCAGTATGACAGGGGCGGAGGTAGGCACAGATACGCAGTATTTT
.	TRBV7-9	.	TRBJ2-1	CASSSLDNEQFF	TGTGCCAGCAGCTCCTTGGACAATGAGCAGTTCTTC
.	TRBV11-2	TRBD1	TRBJ2-5	CASSLWFGQGIKTQYF	TGTGCCAGCAGCTTATGGTTCGGACAGGGAATTAAGACCCAGTACTTC
.	TRBV27	TRBD1	TRBJ2-1	CASSLSNRGYNEQFF	TGTGCCAGCAGTTTATCGAACAGGGGCTACAATGAGCAGTTCTTC
.	TRBV5-1	TRBD1	TRBJ1-1	CASSAGTANTEAFF	TGCGCCAGCAGCGCTGGGACAGCGAACACTGAAGCTTTCTTT
.	TRBV4-1	.	TRBJ1-3	CASSQEVQGGDTIYF	TGCGCCAGCAGCCAAGAGGTTCAGGGTGGGGACACCATATATTTT
.	TRBV6-5	.	TRBJ2-5	CASSYRLGTYQETQYF	TGTGCCAGCAGTTATCGCTTGGGGACCTACCAAGAGACCCAGTACTTC
.	TRBV9	TRBD1	TRBJ1-2	CASSLMATGEGYTF	TGTGCCAGCAGCCTGATGGCGACAGGGGAAGGCTACACCTTC
few	TRBV9	TRBD2	TRBJ2-2	CASSVASGANTGELFF	TGTGCCAGCAGCGTAGCTAGCGGGGCGAACACCGGGGAGCTGTTTTTT
.	TRBV11-2	.	TRBJ2-1	CASSLILGEQFF	TGTGCCAGCAGCTTAATCCTGGGTGAGCAGTTCTTC
.	TRBV6-1	.	TRBJ2-7	CASSDGDKYEQYF	TGTGCCAGCAGTGACGGTGACAAGTACGAGCAGTACTTC
.	TRBV5-4	.	TRBJ2-7	CASSSSTGPYEQYF	TGTGCCAGCAGCTCGTCGACAGGCCCCTACGAGCAGTACTTC
.	TRBV7-3	.	TRBJ1-1	CASSSPPSSEAFF	TGTGCCAGCAGCTCACCCCCATCCTCTGAAGCTTTCTTT
.	TRBV27	.	TRBJ1-1	CASSLVGDLMNTEAFF	TGTGCCAGCAGTTTAGTGGGGGACCTAATGAACACTGAAGCTTTCTTT
.	TRBV5-4	.	TRBJ2-7	CASSLGTGRGEQYF	TGTGCCAGCAGCTTGGGGACGGGGCGGGGAGAGCAGTACTTC
once	TRBV10-1	TRBD2	TRBJ2-7	CASRSPTSGPTYEQYF	TGCGCCAGCAGGTCACCGACTAGCGGGCCTACCTACGAGCAGTACTTC
.	TRBV10-2	.	TRBJ2-2	CASRQGPNTGELFF	TGCGCCAGCAGGCAGGGGCCGAACACCGGGGAGCTGTTTTTT
.	TRBV7-9	TRBD2	TRBJ2-3	CASSPTSGGASDTQYF	TGTGCCAGCAGCCCGACTAGCGGGGGGGCCTCAGATACGCAGTATTTT
.	TRBV7-2	TRBD2	TRBJ2-7	CASSIDGGAEDEQYF	TGTGCCAGCAGCATCGACGGGGGGGCCGAAGACGAGCAGTACTTC
.	TRBV5-1	TRBD1	TRBJ2-2	CASSRGTGGTGELFF	TGCGCCAGCAGCCGTGGGACAGGGGGGACCGGGGAGCTGTTTTTT
.	TRBV6-5	TRBD1	TRBJ2-1	CASSWGTDNEQFF	TGTGCCAGCAGTTGGGGGACAGATAACGAGCAGTTCTTC
.	TRBV7-9	TRBD1	TRBJ2-1	CASSSKPGQGANEQFF	TGTGCCAGCAGCTCAAAACCGGGACAGGGGGCAAATGAGCAGTTCTTC
.	TRBV6-5	.	TRBJ2-1	CASRDLGAEQFF	TGTGCCAGCAGGGATCTAGGGGCTGAGCAGTTCTTC
.	TRBV6-1	.	TRBJ2-1	CASSDRGDNEQFF	TGTGCCAGCAGTGATAGGGGGGACAATGAGCAGTTCTTC
.	TRBV11-2	.	TRBJ2-3	CASSPYQGGITDTQYF	TGTGCCAGCAGCCCGTATCAGGGCGGGATAACAGATACGCAGTATTTT
.	TRBV15	TRBD1	TRBJ1-2	CATSRANRGSYTF	TGTGCCACCAGCAGAGCCAACAGGGGTAGCTACACCTTC
.	TRBV15	.	TRBJ1-1	CATSAAAFF	TGTGCCACCAGCGCGGCGGCTTTCTTT
.	TRBV9	.	TRBJ2-7	CASREPASSYEQYF	TGTGCCAGCAGAGAACCTGCGTCGTCCTACGAGCAGTACTTC
.	TRBV6-5	TRBD1	TRBJ1-1	CASSYNDRVGNTEAFF	TGTGCCAGCAGTTACAACGACAGGGTCGGGAACACTGAAGCTTTCTTT
once	TRBV29-1	.	TRBJ1-2	CSVDGWGDGYTF	TGCAGCGTTGATGGCTGGGGGGACGGCTACACCTTC
.	TRBV27	.	TRBJ2-7	CASSLTRGAPVDEQYF	TGTGCCAGCAGTTTAACCCGCGGGGCCCCAGTGGACGAGCAGTACTTC
.	TRBV5-1	.	TRBJ2-7	CASSLGDGSSYEQYF	TGCGCCAGCAGCTTGGGGGACGGTAGCTCCTACGAGCAGTACTTC
.	TRBV9	.	TRBJ2-5	CASSVVGGPQYF	TGTGCCAGCAGCGTAGTGGGCGGGCCTCAGTACTTC
.	TRBV21-1	.	TRBJ2-4	CASSKTRVAKNIQYF	TGTGCCAGCAGCAAAACCAGGGTGGCCAAAAACATTCAGTACTTC